This T cell receptor beta chain was profiled in a study of radiation and T cells in renal cell carcinoma. Overall study findings and caveats: No pretreatment tumor biopsies were available for baseline clonotypes.

Using immunoSEQ multiplex PCR, the repertoire was profiled, and TCRdb retains in-frame clones only, with some absent. The sample includes about 150,000 clones, over 80% of them seen just once. For this clone: Its antigen is still unknown.

Germline lookup yields CDR1 SQVTM and CDR2 ANQGSEA. Trimming took 7 bases from V and 4 from J, leaving 10 bases between them. The CDR3 sequence is 12 residues long. Specified time point: blood 2 weeks post-SBRT. The treatment: 15 Gy SBRT to primary tumor, nephrectomy 4 weeks later. The sequence was collected from a woman aged 45 to 65 with renal cell carcinoma. The sequenced sample was blood, obtained from a patient whose treatment included radiotherapy and nephrectomy. This rearrangement joins TRBV29-1 to TRBJ1-4, with D perhaps TRBD1 (5 bases). The CDR3 nucleotides are TGCAGCGGAGGGGAAGGTAATGAAAAACTGTTTTTT. Translated, it gives CSGGEGNEKLFF.